This passage covers 9 T cell receptor beta chains from one sample sequenced in a study of T cells after yellow fever vaccination. TCRdb called the 5' RACE reads again in MiXCR, with one record for every CDR3 protein. The sample includes about 320,000 distinct CDR3 sequences, around 10% of them seen just once. Sequenced here: CD4+ T cells sorted from PBMCs, sampled 45 days after the yellow fever booster vaccination. Every receptor here comes from a man between 18 and 35 years old who received the YFV17D yellow fever vaccine.

DNA for the CDR3: TGTGCCAGCAGCTTGGCCCCAGGGGCAAATGAAAAACTGTTTTTT. Residues: CASSLAPGANEKLFF. This chain uses TRBV5-5 with TRBJ1-4; the D gene is possibly TRBD1 (6 bases). The V gene's germline CDR1 is SGHKS and CDR2 YYEKEE (reference sequence). The V and J ends lost 0 bases and 5 bases respectively, with 11 bases between them. The CDR3 has 15 residues.

As DNA, the CDR3 is TGTGCCAGCACGGACAGCCTGGGCACAGATACGCAGTATTTT. Its translation: CASTDSLGTDTQYF. The V gene is TRBV6-5, the J gene TRBJ2-3; D is perhaps TRBD1 (6 bases). V lost 7 bases and J lost 1, with 12 bases in between. Germline assignment: CDR1 MNHEY and CDR2 SVGAGI. The CDR3 loop spans 14 amino acids.

This clonotype was counted between two and nine times. V is TRBV5-1 and J is TRBJ1-1; 8 bases line up with TRBD1. The V gene's germline CDR1 is SGHRS and CDR2 YFSETQ. The CDR3 length is 15 residues. V lost 2 bases to trimming and J lost 4 bases; unmatched junction nucleotides: 7. In nucleotides, the CDR3 is TGCGCCAGCAGCTTTACCGGACAGGGCGTCACTGAAGCTTTCTTT. Amino acid sequence: CASSFTGQGVTEAFF.

The chain employs TRBV11-2 and TRBJ2-3; no clear D gene. This CDR3 is 14 amino acids long. With 2 bases removed from V and 6 bases from J, the gap between germline ends came to 12 bases. Per the germline V gene, CDR1 is SGHAT and CDR2 is FQNNGV. CDR3 sequence (DNA): TGTGCCAGCAGCTTATCCTATAGGTCCGATACGCAGTATTTT. Protein sequence: CASSLSYRSDTQYF.

This clonotype has a count of ten or more. This chain links TRBV3-1 with TRBJ1-4, with D maybe TRBD1 (6 bases). The germline V gene encodes CDR1 LGHDT and CDR2 YNNKEL (reference sequence). The V end lost 4 bases, the J end lost 6 bases, and 15 bases lay between the germline ends. The CDR3 has 15 amino acids. DNA for the CDR3: TGTGCCAGCAGCCCAATCGGGACACGCTATGAAAAACTGTTTTTT. Protein product: CASSPIGTRYEKLFF.

V is TRBV20-1 and J is TRBJ2-2; D unclear. The V end lost 6 bases, the J end lost 1 base, and 12 bases lay between the germline ends. The CDR3 extends over 14 amino acids. The germline V gene encodes CDR1 DFQATT and CDR2 SNEGSKA (reference sequence). For the CDR3, the DNA is TGCAGTGCCCTCCCGGCACAGAACACCGGGGAGCTGTTTTTT. This codes for CSALPAQNTGELFF.

The chain employs TRBV21-1 and TRBJ2-7; TRBD1 is the table's D call and was not checked against the DNA. TRBV21-1 represents a pseudogene. The CDR3 length is 15 residues. The CDR3 DNA follows: TGTGCCAGCAGCAATGGCGGGGACGGCTCCTACGAGCAGTACGTC. Translating it yields CASSNGGDGSYEQYV.

The DNA of the CDR3 is TGTGCCAGCAGCTTAAGTGCCAGCTATGGCTACACCTTC. Translated, it gives CASSLSASYGYTF. The genes are TRBV7-3 and TRBJ1-2; no firm D call. Per germline, CDR1 SGHTA and CDR2 FQGTGA. Trimming cost V 1 base and J 4 bases, with 7 bases left between them. This CDR3 has 13 residues.

V is TRBV7-2 and J is TRBJ1-6; D gene uncertain. Trimming left V 0 bases short and J 7 bases short, with 10 bases between. Germline V CDR1 and CDR2: SGHTA, FQGNSA. CDR3 length equals 15 residues. Here the CDR3 DNA reads TGTGCCAGCAGCTTAGCGGGGTCGAGAAATTCACCCCTCCACTTT. It is translated as CASSLAGSRNSPLHF.